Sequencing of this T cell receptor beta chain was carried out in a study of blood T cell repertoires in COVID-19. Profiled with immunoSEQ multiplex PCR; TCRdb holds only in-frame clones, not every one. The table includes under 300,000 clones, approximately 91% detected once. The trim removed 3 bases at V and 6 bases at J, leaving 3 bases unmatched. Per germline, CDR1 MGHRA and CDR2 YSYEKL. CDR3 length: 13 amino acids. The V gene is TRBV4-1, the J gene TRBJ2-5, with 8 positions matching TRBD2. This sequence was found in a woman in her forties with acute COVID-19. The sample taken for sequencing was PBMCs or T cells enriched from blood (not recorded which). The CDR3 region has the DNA TGCGCCAGCAGCCAGGGACTAGGGAAGACCCAGTACTTC. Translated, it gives CASSQGLGKTQYF.